This paragraph covers one T cell receptor (beta chain) sequence. These data come from a study of blood T cells in healthy people across ages. PCR was performed a second time for 7 to 11 cycles using a sample-barcoded 5' primer and a J-beta primer mix. CDR3-containing paired-end reads numbered at least 3 million in each sample. TCRdb reanalysed the 5' RACE reads using MiXCR and keeps one entry per CDR3 protein. The table shows roughly 900,000 distinct CDR3 sequences, with under 35% occurring only once. CDR1 is DFQATT and CDR2 is SNEGSKA in the germline V gene (reference sequence). This CDR3 is built from 12 residues.

This clonotype originated in a woman older than 75 in good health. The chain links TRBV20-1 to TRBJ2-3; 10 bases agree with TRBD1. The sample taken for sequencing was blood. In nucleotides, the CDR3 is TGCAGAGCTGACAGGGGGCCAGATACGCAGTATTTT. This codes for CRADRGPDTQYF.